These T cell receptor beta chains were read from a single sample in a study of a mutant IDH1 vaccine in newly diagnosed glioma. The antigens these receptors bind are not known. Generated by immunoSEQ multiplex PCR, the TCRdb table keeps only in-frame clones and is missing some. This table holds approximately 50,000 clones, roughly 78% found once. The source was PBMCs, collected from a glioma patient whose treatment included an IDH1 peptide vaccine. All receptors derive from a man aged 45-65 years with glioma. CDR3s include the opening cysteine and the closing phenylalanine or tryptophan. A D gene is named only where the DNA matches it firmly. Not every row has a clone size; where given, it reads once, few, many or a size class.

>TRBV7-2|NA|TRBJ1-5|NA
CASREGVSNQPQHF
TGTGCCAGCAGGGAAGGGGTTAGCAATCAGCCCCAGCATTTT
>TRBV10-3|NA|TRBJ1-2|NA
CAISESGQESYGYTF
TGTGCCATCAGTGAGTCGGGACAAGAGAGTTATGGCTACACCTTC
>TRBV5-1|NA|TRBJ2-7|NA
CASRPGTLSYEQYF
TGCGCCAGCAGGCCGGGGACGCTTTCCTACGAGCAGTACTTC
>TRBV11-1|NA|TRBJ1-4|NA
CASSRGRNEKLFF
TGTGCCAGCAGCCGCGGGAGAAATGAAAAACTGTTTTTT
>TRBV2|NA|TRBJ1-4|NA
CASSEAARGRTNEKLFF
TGTGCCAGCAGTGAAGCGGCGAGGGGAAGAACTAATGAAAAACTGTTTTTT
>TRBV19|NA|TRBJ2-3|TRBD1
CASSMDRTVQDTQYF
TGTGCCAGTAGTATGGACAGGACCGTTCAAGATACGCAGTATTTT
>TRBV7-9|NA|TRBJ1-1|NA
CASSLAGSGTFF
TGTGCCAGCAGCTTAGCTGGCAGTGGCACGTTCTTT
>TRBV19|NA|TRBJ2-7|NA
CASKNALDTSYEQYF
TGTGCCAGTAAAAACGCGTTGGACACCAGCTACGAGCAGTACTTC
>TRBV10-3|NA|TRBJ1-6|NA
CAISESGGYNSPLHF
TGTGCCATCAGTGAGTCGGGCGGCTATAATTCACCCCTCCACTTT
>TRBV4-1|few|TRBJ1-3|NA
CASSQPDSFSGNTIYF
TGCGCCAGCAGCCAACCGGACAGCTTCTCTGGAAACACCATATATTTT
>TRBV9|NA|TRBJ2-2|TRBD2
CASSLSSGGELFF
TGTGCCAGCAGCCTCTCTAGCGGCGGGGAGCTGTTTTTT
>TRBV2|NA|TRBJ2-3|TRBD1
CASSFGDRASDTQYF
TGTGCCAGCAGTTTTGGGGACAGGGCCTCAGATACGCAGTATTTT
>TRBV18|NA|TRBJ2-1|TRBD2
CASSPRLAGQAGLYNEQFF
TGTGCCAGCTCACCCCGGCTAGCGGGACAAGCGGGTCTCTACAATGAGCAGTTCTTC
>TRBV20-1|few|TRBJ1-1|NA
CSARRGEKAFF
TGCAGTGCTAGAAGAGGGGAAAAAGCTTTCTTT
>TRBV18|NA|TRBJ1-2|TRBD1
CASSPPMDRGNGYTF
TGTGCCAGCTCACCACCGATGGACAGGGGGAATGGCTACACCTTC
>TRBV7-2|NA|TRBJ2-5|NA
CASSKGRGQETQYF
TGTGCCAGCAGCAAGGGAAGGGGCCAAGAGACCCAGTACTTC
>TRBV14|NA|TRBJ2-7|NA
CASGQAYEQYF
TGTGCCAGCGGACAAGCCTACGAGCAGTACTTC
>TRBV6-1|NA|TRBJ1-5|NA
CASRGDGSNQPQHF
TGTGCCAGCAGGGGGGACGGTAGCAATCAGCCCCAGCATTTT
>TRBV7-9|NA|TRBJ1-1|NA
CASSSLGGGTEAFF
TGTGCCAGCAGTTCACTAGGGGGAGGCACTGAAGCTTTCTTT
>TRBV30|NA|TRBJ2-7|TRBD1
CAWRDRGPQGYEQYF
TGTGCCTGGAGGGACAGGGGCCCTCAGGGCTACGAGCAGTACTTC